A single sample gave rise to the 22 T cell receptor beta chains below, sequenced in a study of shared clonotypes between healthy human individuals. Assay: immunoSEQ multiplex PCR; the TCRdb copy retains only in-frame clones and omits some. The sample lists around 600,000 clones; 85% to 95% were seen once. CD8 cells classed as naive were CD45RO-negative and positively selected for CCR7, excluding terminally differentiated effector memory CD45RA+ cells. Input material: naive CD8+ T cells sorted from blood. All receptors derive from a woman aged 25-40 years in good health.

The chain is built from TRBV4-2 and TRBJ2-1; TRBD1 might be the D (6 bases). The CDR3 loop spans 16 amino acids. CDR1 and CDR2 from the germline V gene are LGHNA and YNFKEQ. V was cut by 0 bases and J by 9 bases, with 18 bases left in between. The CDR3 DNA is TGTGCCAGCAGCCAAGAAGGGGGATTACCATCCCTTGAGCAGTTCTTC. Encoded protein: CASSQEGGLPSLEQFF.

This clone was observed a single time. The chain couples TRBV14 to TRBJ2-7; tentative D call: TRBD1 (6 bases). V lost 3 bases, J lost 6 bases, and 12 bases lay in between. The germline CDR1 and CDR2 sequences are SGHDN and FVKESK. The CDR3 loop spans 13 amino acids. The CDR3 region has the DNA TGTGCCAGCAGCCAGTGGGGGCGCGTCGAGCAGTACTTC. Its translation: CASSQWGRVEQYF.

On this clone: Other DNA sequences in the sample encode the same CDR3. The chain carries TRBV27 and TRBJ2-1; 10 bases are shared with TRBD2. Germline V lookup: CDR1 MNHEY, CDR2 SMNVEV (reference sequence). Trimming cost V 5 bases and J 5 bases; bases outside gene matches: 3. The CDR3 spans 14 residues. The CDR3 region has the DNA TGTGCCAGCAGTCAACTAGCGGGGAACAATGAGCAGTTCTTC. Its translation: CASSQLAGNNEQFF.

The table lists this clone with a count of one. The chain uses TRBV27 and TRBJ2-5; D is possibly TRBD2 (5 bases). Germline lookup yields CDR1 MNHEY and CDR2 SMNVEV (reference sequence). The CDR3 loop spans 15 amino acids. Trimming pared 2 bases from V and 5 bases from J, leaving 15 bases between. CDR3 residues: CASSLMGELGETQYF. CDR3 in DNA: TGTGCCAGCAGTTTAATGGGAGAACTTGGGGAGACCCAGTACTTC.

V usage is TRBV28 and J usage is TRBJ2-7, with 10 bases identical to TRBD2. This CDR3 is built from 14 residues. In germline, CDR1 is MDHEN, CDR2 SYDVKM. J lost 5 bases, V lost 3 bases, and 4 bases had no gene match. CDR3 loop: CASSFLAGDHEQYF. The CDR3 nucleotides read TGTGCCAGCAGTTTTCTAGCGGGAGACCACGAGCAGTACTTC.

The chain carries TRBV5-4 and TRBJ1-1; D call uncertain. Trimming removed 1 base from V and 0 bases from J, with 4 bases in between. CDR3 length equals 13 residues. Germline CDR1 and CDR2: SGHNT and YYREEE (reference sequence). The CDR3 DNA is TGTGCCAGCAGCTTGTCCGTGAACACTGAAGCTTTCTTT. Translation: CASSLSVNTEAFF.

The chain links TRBV6-1 to TRBJ1-5; 11 positions agree with TRBD1. V lost 4 bases, J lost 4 bases, and 6 bases stayed unmatched. This CDR3 is 16 amino acids long. Germline V gives CDR1 MNHNS, CDR2 SASEGT. The CDR3 DNA follows: TGTGCCAGCAGTGGAGAGGACAGGGGGCGTAATCAGCCCCAGCATTTT. Amino acid sequence: CASSGEDRGRNQPQHF.

The chain couples TRBV5-1 to TRBJ2-7; 8 bases line up with TRBD2. The CDR3 has 17 amino acids. Germline CDR1 reads SGHRS; CDR2 reads YFSETQ. V gave up 0 bases and J gave up 3 bases; unmatched junction bases: 11. The DNA of the CDR3 is TGCGCCAGCAGCTTGGGTCCGGCGGGAGGTGGAGGCTACGAGCAGTACTTC. This sequence encodes CASSLGPAGGGGYEQYF.

This clone was counted once. This chain joins TRBV10-3 and TRBJ2-1; the match to TRBD2 covers 8 bases. CDR1 and CDR2 (germline): ENHRY, SYGVKD. This CDR3 spans 16 amino acids. The V segment lost 0 bases and the J segment 5 bases; nucleotides outside the gene matches: 6. Here the CDR3 DNA reads TGTGCCATCAGTGAGTCGGCAGGACTAGCCCACAATGAGCAGTTCTTC. Its translation is CAISESAGLAHNEQFF.

The CDR3 here is CASSYPDRAGSYEQYF. In DNA, the CDR3 is TGTGCCAGCAGTTACCCAGACAGGGCCGGCTCCTACGAGCAGTACTTC. The chain has TRBV6-5 and TRBJ2-7; 7 positions agree with TRBD1. Germline CDR1 and CDR2: MNHEY and SVGAGI. CDR3 length equals 16 residues. Germline trimming cut 2 bases from V and 0 bases from J; bases unmatched to any gene: 7.

This rearrangement joins TRBV9 to TRBJ2-7, with 7 bases fitting TRBD1. Per the germline V gene, CDR1 is SGDLS and CDR2 is YYNGEE. This CDR3 spans 13 amino acids. V trimming: 5 bases; J trimming: 6 bases; junction bases outside the gene matches: 8. CDR3 region: CASSPVGGGEQYF. DNA of the CDR3: TGTGCCAGCAGTCCTGTAGGGGGCGGCGAGCAGTACTTC.

The V gene is TRBV7-9, the J gene TRBJ2-7; 7 bases match TRBD1. The CDR3 totals 15 residues. Germline values: CDR1 SEHNR, CDR2 FQNEAQ (reference sequence). V gave up 5 bases and J gave up 5 bases; unmatched junction bases: 12. The DNA of the CDR3 is TGTGCCAGCAGCAAGCCGAGGGACAGATCTAACGAGCAGTACTTC. Its protein product is CASSKPRDRSNEQYF.

This chain joins TRBV21-1 and TRBJ2-7. TRBV21-1 is listed as a pseudogene. The CDR3 consists of 16 residues. CDR3 nucleotides: TGTGCCAGCAGCAAAGGTGCCAGGGACCTCTCCTACGAGCAGTACTTC. This translates into CASSKGARDLSYEQYF.

The table lists this clone with a count of one. CDR3 in amino acids: CASSTIQDQPQHF. The CDR3 DNA follows: TGTGCCAGCAGTACAATACAGGATCAGCCCCAGCATTTT. This chain uses TRBV27 with TRBJ1-5, with D possibly matching TRBD1 (5 bases). This CDR3 spans 13 amino acids. Germline loops: CDR1 MNHEY, CDR2 SMNVEV (reference sequence). V gave up 5 bases and J gave up 5 bases, with 10 bases separating them.

The V gene is TRBV29-1, the J gene TRBJ1-2; D is undetermined. The germline V gene has CDR1 SQVTM and CDR2 ANQGSEA. The V end lost 1 base, the J end lost 3 bases, and 12 bases lay between the germline ends. The CDR3 has 14 residues. DNA for the CDR3: TGCAGCGTTGAAGGGGAAAAAAGGGACTATGGCTACACCTTC. Protein: CSVEGEKRDYGYTF.

The chain employs TRBV9 and TRBJ1-4; D possibly corresponds to TRBD1 (5 bases). Germline assignment: CDR1 SGDLS and CDR2 YYNGEE. This CDR3 comprises 14 residues. V lost 4 bases and J lost 10, with 17 bases in between. The CDR3: CASSTGLSGGKLFF. In nucleotides, the CDR3 is TGTGCCAGCAGCACCGGGCTTAGTGGGGGAAAACTGTTTTTT.

The chain employs TRBV7-8 and TRBJ2-7; D may be TRBD2 (5 bases). This CDR3 is 14 amino acids long. CDR1 and CDR2 from the germline V gene are SGHVS and FQNEAQ. The germline V and J ends were trimmed by 2 bases and 1 base, with 9 bases remaining between them. CDR3 DNA sequence: TGTGCCAGCAGCTTATCGGGAATATCCTACGAGCAGTACTTC. Residues: CASSLSGISYEQYF.

J is TRBJ1-6 and V is TRBV9, with D hard to call. CDR1 is SGDLS and CDR2 is YYNGEE in the germline V gene. The CDR3 consists of 15 residues. V was pared by 4 bases and J by 9 bases, with 17 bases between. The CDR3 loop is CASSPRTVPGSPLHF. In DNA, the CDR3 is TGTGCCAGCAGCCCCCGGACGGTGCCGGGTTCACCCCTCCACTTT.

The rearrangement uses TRBV27 and TRBJ2-6; D gene uncertain. CDR3 size: 17 residues. Germline CDR1 and CDR2: MNHEY and SMNVEV (reference sequence). Trimming removed 3 bases at V and 0 bases at J, with 12 bases between. CDR3 sequence (DNA): TGTGCCAGCAGTTTCTTATCACAATCCTCTGGGGCCAACGTCCTGACTTTC. This sequence encodes CASSFLSQSSGANVLTF.

CDR3 coding DNA: TGTGCCAGTAGTACGGCTAGCGGGAGGTCCTACGAGCAGTACTTC. This translates into CASSTASGRSYEQYF. The genes are TRBV19 and TRBJ2-7; 11 nucleotides agree with TRBD2. Per the germline V gene, CDR1 is LNHDA and CDR2 is SQIVND (reference sequence). The CDR3 is made up of 15 amino acids. V lost 4 bases and J lost 1; bases outside the gene matches: 3.

The rearrangement uses TRBV29-1 and TRBJ2-3; no definite D call. In germline, CDR1 is SQVTM, CDR2 ANQGSEA. The V and J ends lost 2 bases and 2 bases respectively, with 8 bases between them. CDR3 length: 13 residues. CDR3 nucleotides: TGCAGCGTTGAATTCGGCCACACAGATACGCAGTATTTT. Its translation is CSVEFGHTDTQYF.

V is TRBV9 and J is TRBJ2-3, with D possibly TRBD2 on 5 matching bases. Trimming cost V 1 base and J 2 bases, with 11 bases left between them. Germline CDR1 is SGDLS and CDR2 is YYNGEE. This CDR3 has 15 amino acids. CDR3 sequence reads: CASSVSGPHTDTQYF. Written as DNA, the CDR3 is TGTGCCAGCAGCGTAAGCGGACCCCACACAGATACGCAGTATTTT.